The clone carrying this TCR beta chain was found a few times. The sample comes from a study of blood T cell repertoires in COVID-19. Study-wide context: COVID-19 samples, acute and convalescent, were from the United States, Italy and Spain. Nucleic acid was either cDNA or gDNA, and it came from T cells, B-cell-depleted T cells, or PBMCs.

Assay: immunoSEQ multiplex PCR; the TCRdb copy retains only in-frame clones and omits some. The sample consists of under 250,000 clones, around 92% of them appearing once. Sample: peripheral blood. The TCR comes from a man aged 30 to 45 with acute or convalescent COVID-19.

The CDR3: CASGRNIGTGELFF. DNA of the CDR3: TGTGCCAGCGGGAGGAACATTGGCACCGGGGAGCTGTTTTTT. V gene TRBV28 combines with J gene TRBJ2-2; D perhaps matches TRBD2 (6 bases). The CDR3 is 14 residues long. From germline, CDR1 is MDHEN and CDR2 SYDVKM. V was pared by 8 bases and J by 4 bases, with 14 bases between.